This paragraph covers one T cell receptor (beta chain) sequence. Its binding antigen is unknown. There are no base qualities to consult, and no much larger clone falls within one base. Preparation of the library involved PCR. Instrument on record: Illumina HiSeq 2500. TCR libraries were prepared with molecular barcoding, using unique molecular identifiers to normalize TCRbeta repertoire quantification. TCRdb took the public reads, trimmed them with fastp at Q25, ran MiXCR for clone calling and kept in-frame beta chains. Rows with a matching CDR3 protein are joined into one entry that keeps the most common DNA and genes. Within this sample are about 400,000 distinct CDR3 sequences, with 20% of them counted one time only. The top ten hold around 4% of the sample. The sample originates from a study of T-cell reconstitution after alpha-beta-depleted transplantation in children (TCRdb year 2016). Study-wide context: T-cell immune reconstitution after TCRalphabeta/CD19-depleted allogeneic hematopoietic cell transplantation in children was quantitatively tracked in the study by means of TCR repertoire profiling.

For this chain, trimming is 0 bases at the V end and 6 bases at the J end, and the number of junction bases without a gene match is 8. The germline V gene gives CDR1 as SGDLS and CDR2 as YYNGEE. The CDR3 has 17 amino acids, counting the end cysteine and phenylalanine. Just CDR3 DNA is preserved here, 51 bases in frame from base 1. Here the chain combines TRBV9 and TRBJ2-4, and TRBD2 aligns with 11 junction nucleotides. This receptor was obtained from a human donor who donated a stem cell graft to a child with acute myeloid leukemia. The source material was PBMCs from the stem cell graft donor, sampled from the stem cell graft. This receptor has the CDR3 CASSVGIAGGSGNIQYF. The sequenced DNA is TGTGCCAGCAGCGTAGGAATAGCGGGAGGGTCCGGAAACATTCAGTACTTC.